Each of the 6 T cell receptor beta chains below was sequenced from the same sample in a study of T cells in women clearing cervical HPV infection. Here immunoSEQ multiplex PCR was the method, and the copy in TCRdb shows in-frame clones only, minus some. This specimen shows some 43,000 clones; the ten leading clones hold 0.95% to 1%. Sequenced: blood buffy coat. These receptors came from a woman between 18 and 70 years old with a cervical HPV16 infection that either progressed to CIN3+ or cleared (not recorded which).

Comment on this clone: The CDR3 end is not reached by the read, which stops 3 residues before it; the germline J gene fills it in. V is TRBV20-1 and J is TRBJ1-6; 9 positions match TRBD1. The CDR3 consists of 15 residues. From germline, CDR1 is DFQATT and CDR2 SNEGSKA (reference sequence). V gave up 4 bases and J gave up 8 bases; unmatched junction bases: 9. CDR3 region: CSATPGDREDSPLHF. The part of the CDR3 DNA that was read is TGCAGTGCTACTCCGGGGGACAGGGAAGATTCACCC.

Notes on this clone: The sequence runs out 3 residues before the end of the CDR3; the remainder is reconstructed from the germline J gene. V is TRBV6-1 and J is TRBJ2-2; 10 nucleotides line up with TRBD2. J lost 8 bases, V lost 2 bases, and 5 bases had no gene match. Germline V gene data show CDR1 as MNHNS and CDR2 as SASEGT. The CDR3 spans 15 residues. The CDR3 DNA, read in part, is TGTGCCAGCAGTGAACTAGCGGGGGCGGCGGGGGAG. Its translation is CASSELAGAAGE. The entire CDR3 is CASSELAGAAGELFF.

Regarding this clone: The read ends 3 residues early relative to the CDR3; the germline J gene fills the gap. The V and J genes are TRBV19 and TRBJ1-6; D may be TRBD1 (5 bases). Germline values: CDR1 LNHDA, CDR2 SQIVND (reference sequence). Trimming took off 4 bases at V and 0 bases at J, with 19 bases between the two ends. This CDR3 region has 19 residues. The covered CDR3 bases are TGTGCCAGTAGTAGAATGACAGAGACCTCGTTCTCCTATAATTCACCC. It is translated as CASSRMTETSFSYNSP. The full CDR3 protein is CASSRMTETSFSYNSPLHF.

Note on this clone: The sequenced fragment ends 3 residues before the CDR3 boundary, so the rest is inferred from the germline J gene. V gene TRBV20-1 combines with J gene TRBJ2-7; 9 bases are shared with TRBD1. Germline CDR1 DFQATT, CDR2 SNEGSKA (reference sequence). The CDR3 runs to 14 residues. With V trimmed by 6 bases and J by 2 bases, 8 bases remained unmatched. Incomplete CDR3 DNA: TGCAGTGCGACTGACAGGGGGTATGCCTACGAG. Translation: CSATDRGYAYE. The whole CDR3 is CSATDRGYAYEQYF.

The part of the CDR3 DNA that was read is TGTGCCAGTAGTAGAACCGGACTAGCGGGGGGGTATGAG. This gives the protein CASSRTGLAGGYE. The entire CDR3 reads CASSRTGLAGGYEQFF. The V gene is TRBV19, the J gene TRBJ2-1; 15 bases agree with TRBD2. Sequencing ends 3 residues short of the CDR3 end; the germline J gene provides the rest. This CDR3 has 16 amino acids. Trimming removed 4 bases from V and 8 bases from J; junction bases left unmatched: 6. The V gene's germline CDR1 is LNHDA and CDR2 SQIVND (reference sequence).

With regard to this clone: The read falls 3 residues short of the CDR3 end, and the missing part is taken from the germline J gene. This sequence joins TRBV7-8 and TRBJ2-7; 9 nucleotides agree with TRBD2. Trimming took 2 bases from V and 0 from J; bases not matched to a gene: 5. The V gene's germline CDR1 is SGHVS and CDR2 FQNEAQ. The CDR3 consists of 16 residues. The CDR3 DNA, read in part, is TGTGCCAGCAGCTTACGTGCGGGGGGGACCTCCTACGAG. It specifies CASSLRAGGTSYE. The whole CDR3 protein reads CASSLRAGGTSYEQYF.